The sample holds many counts of the clone carrying this TCR beta chain. There are 14 residues in the CDR3. The germline gives CDR1 SGHRS, CDR2 YFSETQ. Trimming stripped 0 bases from V and 2 bases from J, with 7 bases between. This record belongs to a study of T-cell memory formation after mild COVID-19. Overall study context: Most TCR clusters belonged to a single donor.

TCRdb re-analysed the 5' RACE reads in MiXCR, keeping a single row per CDR3 protein. Of over 350,000 distinct CDR3 sequences listed, roughly 15% are singletons. Sequencing was carried out using PBMCs or a T cell subset sorted from them (not recorded which). This sequence was found in a young man who had mild COVID-19 (a few samples of this study predate the infection). Cell type and time point are not known. The chain combines TRBV5-1 with TRBJ2-3; D gene unclear. The CDR3 DNA reads TGCGCCAGCAGCTTGGGTCAGACCACAGATACGCAGTATTTT. Protein sequence: CASSLGQTTDTQYF.